Listed here are 31 T cell receptor beta chains from one sample, sequenced in a study of blood T cell repertoires in COVID-19. The table came from immunoSEQ multiplex PCR; TCRdb's copy has only in-frame clones and leaves some out. The sample consists of roughly 170,000 clones, roughly 80% of them appearing once. The sample taken for sequencing was PBMCs or T cells enriched from blood (not recorded which). These receptors came from a woman aged 40 to 55 with acute COVID-19.

The V call is TRBV19, the J call TRBJ2-3; possibly TRBD1 for D (5 bases). This CDR3 spans 15 amino acids. Germline CDR1 is LNHDA and CDR2 is SQIVND (reference sequence). Trimming stripped 4 bases from V and 6 bases from J, with 17 bases between. The CDR3 DNA reads as TGTGCCAGTAGTAAGGAAGTGGGGCTCGCGGATACGCAGTATTTT. Amino acid sequence: CASSKEVGLADTQYF.

The chain employs TRBV6-1 and TRBJ1-4, with D maybe TRBD1 (5 bases). The CDR3 is 16 residues long. Germline assignment: CDR1 MNHNS and CDR2 SASEGT. Deletions cut 2 bases from V and 5 bases from J, with 15 bases between. CDR3 in DNA: TGTGCCAGCAGTGAAAATAAGGGGTCCGGGAATGAAAAACTGTTTTTT. It encodes CASSENKGSGNEKLFF.

This chain connects TRBV18 to TRBJ2-3, with D tentatively TRBD1 (7 bases). V lost 5 bases and J 4 bases, leaving 10 bases between the germline ends. The CDR3 has 13 residues. Germline V CDR1 and CDR2: KGHSH, LQKENI. The chain's CDR3 is CASSDREADTQYF. The CDR3, as DNA: TGTGCCAGCTCAGACAGGGAGGCAGATACGCAGTATTTT.

This chain connects TRBV9 to TRBJ2-3; unclear D gene. Germline V gives CDR1 SGDLS, CDR2 YYNGEE. This CDR3 region has 14 residues. Trimming left V 0 bases short and J 6 bases short, with 11 bases between. The CDR3 protein is CASSVVGASDTQYF. CDR3 DNA sequence: TGTGCCAGCAGCGTAGTAGGAGCGTCCGATACGCAGTATTTT.

This chain links TRBV19 with TRBJ1-1; the match to TRBD1 covers 8 bases. Per the germline V gene, CDR1 is LNHDA and CDR2 is SQIVND (reference sequence). V lost 5 bases and J lost 4; bases outside the gene matches: 6. This CDR3 comprises 14 residues. CDR3 coding DNA: TGTGCCAGTAGTCTCAGGGGGCTCGGCACTGAAGCTTTCTTT. It translates to CASSLRGLGTEAFF.

The chain is built from TRBV25-1 and TRBJ1-1, with 8 bases fitting TRBD1. CDR1 and CDR2 (germline): MGHDK, SYGVNS. Trimming at V came to 4 bases and at J to 11 bases, leaving 12 bases not matched to a gene. This CDR3 region has 14 residues. The CDR3 DNA follows: TGTGCCAGCAGTGCCCTTACCGGGACAGGCAACGCTTTCTTT. Amino acids: CASSALTGTGNAFF.

The rearrangement uses TRBV9 and TRBJ2-1; 8 bases agree with TRBD2. The germline V gene encodes CDR1 SGDLS and CDR2 YYNGEE. With V trimmed by 3 bases and J by 9 bases, 5 bases remained unmatched. The CDR3 is 13 residues long. CDR3 coding DNA: TGTGCCAGCAGCGATAGCGGGATGGGTGAGCAGTTCTTC. It translates to CASSDSGMGEQFF.

By share of the sample, this clone is large (0.1 to 1%). The CDR3 is CASSQDGQGVYEQYF. The CDR3 nucleotides are TGTGCCAGCAGCCAAGATGGGCAGGGGGTATACGAGCAGTACTTC. The chain carries TRBV4-2 and TRBJ2-7, with 7 bases identical to TRBD1. Germline V CDR1 and CDR2: LGHNA, YNFKEQ. CDR3 length: 15 residues. The J segment lost 4 bases and the V segment lost 0 bases, leaving 6 bases of the junction unmatched.

The V call is TRBV5-8, the J call TRBJ2-5; 10 bases agree with TRBD2. The germline CDR1 and CDR2 sequences are SGHTS and YDEGEE. The CDR3 has 18 residues. Losses at the gene ends were 2 bases for V and 5 bases for J; bases not matched to a gene: 15. The CDR3 is CASSFRQGASGSTETQYF. CDR3 in DNA: TGTGCCAGCAGCTTCAGGCAGGGGGCTAGCGGGAGTACGGAGACCCAGTACTTC.

The rearrangement joins TRBV19 to TRBJ2-1; TRBD2 matches 11 bases. The V and J ends lost 4 bases and 9 bases, in that order; junction bases with no gene match: 11. The CDR3 totals 16 residues. Germline assignment: CDR1 LNHDA and CDR2 SQIVND (reference sequence). The DNA of the CDR3 is TGTGCCAGTAGTACAATTATACTAGCGGGAGTAAGTGAGCAGTTCTTC. The encoded protein is CASSTIILAGVSEQFF.

This sequence joins TRBV30 and TRBJ2-2, with D perhaps TRBD2 (6 bases). Looked up from germline, CDR1 is GTSNPN and CDR2 is SVGIG (reference sequence). CDR3 length: 15 residues. With 4 bases removed from V and 0 bases from J, the gap between germline ends came to 12 bases. Written as DNA, the CDR3 is TGTGCCTGGAAGCCGGGACTTGCGAACACCGGGGAGCTGTTTTTT. It encodes CAWKPGLANTGELFF.

This clone came up once. The genes are TRBV7-8 and TRBJ2-2; D is unclear. There are 13 residues in the CDR3. V lost 7 bases, J lost 2 bases, and 8 bases lay in between. From germline, CDR1 is SGHVS and CDR2 FQNEAQ. The CDR3 region is CASTPINTGELFF. For the CDR3, the DNA is TGTGCCAGCACCCCCATTAACACCGGGGAGCTGTTTTTT.

V and J are TRBV5-1 and TRBJ2-5, with 8 bases identical to TRBD1. Germline trimming cut 5 bases from V and 3 bases from J; bases unmatched to any gene: 6. Germline V gene data show CDR1 as SGHRS and CDR2 as YFSETQ. The CDR3 is 14 amino acids. The CDR3 nucleotides are TGCGCCAGCAGTTTCGGACAGGGAGAAGAGACCCAGTACTTC. It is translated as CASSFGQGEETQYF. Drawing the rest from reference TRBV5-1 and TRBJ2-5, the complete variable domain is KAGVTQTPRYLIKTRGQQVTLSCSPISGHRSVSWYQQTPGQGLQFLFEYFSETQRNKGNFPGRFSGRQFSNSRSEMNVSTLELGDSALYLCASSFGQGEETQYFGPGTRLLVL.

The chain links TRBV7-2 to TRBJ1-5; D not resolved. V shed 5 bases and J shed 6 bases, with 14 bases lying between them. This CDR3 spans 14 amino acids. Germline CDR1 and CDR2: SGHTA and FQGNSA. CDR3 in DNA: TGTGCCAGCAGCCCTCTAGGTCAAGGTCAGCCCCAGCATTTT. Translation: CASSPLGQGQPQHF. Together with reference TRBV7-2 and TRBJ1-5, the CDR3 gives the full variable domain: GAGVSQSPSNKVTEKGKDVELRCDPISGHTALYWYRQSLGQGLEFLIYFQGNSAPDKSGLPSDRFSAERTGGSVSTLTIQRTQQEDSAVYLCASSPLGQGQPQHFGDGTRLSIL.

V usage is TRBV27 and J usage is TRBJ1-2; a possible D gene is TRBD1 (5 bases). CDR1 and CDR2 from the germline V gene are MNHEY and SMNVEV (reference sequence). V shed 6 bases and J shed 8 bases, with 25 bases lying between them. This CDR3 contains 16 residues. The CDR3: CASSHSNVIRGLGYTF. The CDR3 bases are TGTGCCAGCAGCCATTCTAACGTAATTAGGGGCCTAGGCTACACCTTC.

The chain links TRBV3-1 (or the pseudogene TRBV3-2) to TRBJ2-3; TRBD2 is a possible D gene (5 bases). Trimming removed 3 bases at V and 4 bases at J, with 17 bases between. CDR1 is LGHDT and CDR2 is YNNKEL in the germline V gene (reference sequence). CDR3 length equals 16 residues. The CDR3 region is CASSHFGLANPDTQYF. CDR3 DNA: TGTGCCAGCAGCCACTTTGGGCTAGCCAATCCAGATACGCAGTATTTT.

The chain carries TRBV5-1 and TRBJ2-2; the match to TRBD1 covers 9 bases. The CDR3 totals 15 residues. CDR1 and CDR2 (germline): SGHRS, YFSETQ. V lost 5 bases, J lost 3 bases, and 5 bases stayed unmatched. Here the CDR3 reads CASRQRTGDTGELFF. The CDR3 DNA is TGCGCCAGCAGACAGAGGACAGGGGACACCGGGGAGCTGTTTTTT. Filled out from reference TRBV5-1 and TRBJ2-2, the complete variable domain reads KAGVTQTPRYLIKTRGQQVTLSCSPISGHRSVSWYQQTPGQGLQFLFEYFSETQRNKGNFPGRFSGRQFSNSRSEMNVSTLELGDSALYLCASRQRTGDTGELFFGEGSRLTVL.

The chain employs TRBV14 and TRBJ2-1; 8 bases match TRBD2. Germline V lookup: CDR1 SGHDN, CDR2 FVKESK. This CDR3 has 15 amino acids. V trimming: 4 bases; J trimming: 8 bases; junction bases outside the gene matches: 10. The CDR3 region is CASSRPGTSLHEQFF. CDR3 DNA sequence: TGTGCCAGCAGCCGCCCGGGGACTAGTCTCCATGAGCAGTTCTTC.

This clone was recorded once. This sequence joins TRBV19 and TRBJ2-7, with D possibly TRBD1 on 6 matching bases. This CDR3 is 14 amino acids long. The V and J ends lost 3 bases and 5 bases respectively, with 14 bases between them. The germline V gene encodes CDR1 LNHDA and CDR2 SQIVND (reference sequence). Here the CDR3 reads CASSMRGRYHEQYF. CDR3 nucleotides: TGTGCCAGTAGTATGAGGGGGAGATACCACGAGCAGTACTTC. The complete variable domain, with remaining parts taken from reference TRBV19 and TRBJ2-7, reads DGGITQSPKYLFRKEGQNVTLSCEQNLNHDAMYWYRQDPGQGLRLIYYSQIVNDFQKGDIAEGYSVSREKKESFPLTVTSAQKNPTAFYLCASSMRGRYHEQYFGPGTRLTVT.

The chain links TRBV7-9 to TRBJ1-6, with TRBD1 as a possible D gene (5 bases). Germline CDR1 and CDR2: SEHNR and FQNEAQ (reference sequence). V was clipped by 7 bases and J by 8 bases, with 21 bases between them. The CDR3 totals 16 residues. The CDR3 DNA reads as TGTGCCAGCACCCCATCCCGCCAGGGTGCTTATTCACCCCTCCACTTT. It specifies CASTPSRQGAYSPLHF.

In its sample, this clone was seen a few times. The rearrangement uses TRBV5-1 and TRBJ1-2; D gene ambiguous. CDR1 and CDR2 (germline): SGHRS, YFSETQ. The CDR3 has 16 amino acids. V lost 0 bases and J 8 bases, leaving 20 bases between the germline ends. The DNA of the CDR3 is TGCGCCAGCAGCTTGGGTTGGGTGGCAGGCGTGATGGGCTACACCTTC. This translates into CASSLGWVAGVMGYTF.

Only one count was recorded for this clone. This rearrangement joins TRBV19 to TRBJ2-2, with D unresolved. The CDR3 runs 14 residues. The V gene lost 1 base and the J gene lost 4 bases, with 7 bases spanning the gap. From germline, CDR1 is LNHDA and CDR2 SQIVND (reference sequence). The CDR3 here is CASSIGQFTGELFF. CDR3 in DNA: TGTGCCAGTAGTATAGGCCAGTTCACCGGGGAGCTGTTTTTT. Variable domain in full (rest from reference TRBV19 and TRBJ2-2): DGGITQSPKYLFRKEGQNVTLSCEQNLNHDAMYWYRQDPGQGLRLIYYSQIVNDFQKGDIAEGYSVSREKKESFPLTVTSAQKNPTAFYLCASSIGQFTGELFFGEGSRLTVL.

The J gene is TRBJ1-1, the V gene TRBV3-1 (or the pseudogene TRBV3-2); unclear D gene. CDR3 length: 13 amino acids. Trimming pared 1 base from V and 7 bases from J, leaving 10 bases between. Germline lookup yields CDR1 LGHDT and CDR2 YNNKEL (reference sequence). This CDR3 reads CASSQATRSEAFF. CDR3 DNA sequence: TGTGCCAGCAGCCAAGCCACACGGAGTGAAGCTTTCTTT.

The chain combines TRBV11-1 with TRBJ2-3, with 8 bases identical to TRBD2. The CDR3 extends over 16 amino acids. V was pared by 1 base and J by 1 base, with 4 bases of the junction left unmatched. Germline V CDR1 and CDR2: SGHAT, FQDESV (reference sequence). The CDR3 DNA reads TGTGCCAGCAGCTTAGGCTCAGCGGGGGGCACAGATACGCAGTATTTT. This codes for CASSLGSAGGTDTQYF.

The chain combines TRBV7-2 with TRBJ2-5, with 16 bases fitting TRBD2. CDR3 length: 17 amino acids. Trimming removed 2 bases from V and 5 bases from J; junction bases left unmatched: 5. In germline, CDR1 is SGHTA, CDR2 FQGNSA. The CDR3 DNA reads TGTGCCAGCAGCTTACTGGGACTAGCGGGAGGGGCCGAGACCCAGTACTTC. It specifies CASSLLGLAGGAETQYF.

To note about this clone: Other DNA sequences in this sample translate to the same CDR3. This chain connects TRBV18 to TRBJ2-1; 10 bases are a match to TRBD2. The germline gives CDR1 KGHSH, CDR2 LQKENI. V was pared by 3 bases and J by 4 bases, with 3 bases of the junction left unmatched. This CDR3 is built from 15 residues. The CDR3 bases are TGTGCCAGCTCACCCAGGACTAGCGGTTACAATGAGCAGTTCTTC. Translating it yields CASSPRTSGYNEQFF.

This clone appeared a few times. J is TRBJ2-1 and V is TRBV15, with a tentative D call TRBD1 (5 bases). V was clipped by 4 bases and J by 3 bases, with 16 bases between them. The CDR3 sequence is 16 residues long. Germline-derived CDR1 and CDR2 are LNHNV and YYDKDF (reference sequence). The CDR3 region is CATSNPARVLYNEQFF. CDR3 bases: TGTGCCACCAGCAACCCCGCCAGGGTTCTCTACAATGAGCAGTTCTTC.

The V and J genes are TRBV2 and TRBJ1-5, with D perhaps TRBD1 (6 bases). The length of the CDR3 is 14 residues. Germline-derived CDR1 and CDR2 are SNHLY and FYNNEI. With 5 bases removed from V and 4 bases from J, the gap between germline ends came to 12 bases. The CDR3 region is CASSSATGNQPQHF. The CDR3 DNA sequence: TGTGCCAGCAGTTCTGCCACAGGGAATCAGCCCCAGCATTTT.

In its sample, this clone was seen once. The V gene is TRBV5-1, the J gene TRBJ1-1; possibly TRBD1 for D (5 bases). This CDR3 spans 14 amino acids. The V and J ends lost 4 bases and 2 bases respectively, with 12 bases between them. From germline, CDR1 is SGHRS and CDR2 YFSETQ. The CDR3 nucleotides are TGCGCCAGCAGCCCGCTGCAGGGAAACACTGAAGCTTTCTTT. It encodes CASSPLQGNTEAFF.

On this clone: At one of its ends the junction is not consistent with the germline gene, which may arise from a read error. This chain joins TRBV18 and TRBJ1-1; D gene uncertain. The CDR3 is made up of 12 amino acids. Germline V gene lookup returns CDR1 KGHSH and CDR2 LQKENI. CDR3 region: CASSPLGGEAFF. The CDR3 bases are TGTGCCAGCTCGCCACTCGGAGGTGAAGCTTTCTTT.

The chain couples TRBV30 to TRBJ1-1; D might be TRBD1 (5 bases). CDR3 length equals 13 residues. The germline V gene encodes CDR1 GTSNPN and CDR2 SVGIG (reference sequence). V lost 8 bases to trimming and J lost 6 bases, with 19 bases between them. Written as DNA, the CDR3 is TGTGCCAGAAACTCAATGCAGGGTGCTGAAGCTTTCTTT. Protein: CARNSMQGAEAFF. Combining the CDR3 with reference TRBV30 and TRBJ1-1 gives the whole variable domain SQTIHQWPATLVQPVGSPLSLECTVEGTSNPNLYWYRQAAGRGLQLLFYSVGIGQISSEVPQNLSASRPQDRQFILSSKKLLLSDSGFYLCARNSMQGAEAFFGQGTRLTVV.